The 9 T cell receptor beta chains below were found in one sample sequenced in a study of blood T cell repertoires in COVID-19. TCRdb keeps only in-frame clones here, not all; method: immunoSEQ multiplex PCR. Of about 240,000 clones in the sample, approximately 90% were seen once. What was sequenced was peripheral blood. Every receptor here comes from a man in his sixties who had recovered from COVID-19.

The J gene is TRBJ2-7, the V gene TRBV2; unclear D gene. CDR1 is SNHLY and CDR2 is FYNNEI in the germline V gene. This CDR3 is built from 11 residues. V was trimmed by 7 bases and J by 3 bases, leaving 7 bases between them. CDR3 region: CASTTHYEQYV. CDR3 nucleotide sequence: TGTGCCAGCACGACTCACTACGAGCAGTACGTC.

This sequence joins TRBV7-8 and TRBJ2-1, with D possibly TRBD1 on 5 matching bases. V was trimmed by 1 base and J by 0 bases, leaving 10 bases between them. The CDR3 extends over 16 amino acids. Germline V gives CDR1 SGHVS, CDR2 FQNEAQ. The CDR3 nucleotides read TGTGCCAGCAGCTTAGTTGGGGCAAGCTCCTACAATGAGCAGTTCTTC. Protein sequence: CASSLVGASSYNEQFF.

This clone was detected a few times. The chain has TRBV2 and TRBJ1-3; D is unclear. Looked up from germline, CDR1 is SNHLY and CDR2 is FYNNEI. CDR3 length: 14 residues. Trimming removed 7 bases from V and 3 bases from J, with 13 bases in between. Here the CDR3 reads CASKGGGLGNTIYF. In nucleotides, the CDR3 is TGTGCCAGCAAAGGCGGAGGGCTTGGAAACACCATATATTTT.

The rearrangement joins TRBV5-1 to TRBJ2-7; 11 positions agree with TRBD2. The CDR3 runs 15 residues. Germline CDR1 SGHRS, CDR2 YFSETQ. The J segment lost 1 base and the V segment lost 6 bases, leaving 6 bases of the junction unmatched. The CDR3 loop reads CASTPASGGSYEQYF. Written as DNA, the CDR3 is TGCGCCAGCACCCCAGCTAGCGGGGGGTCCTACGAGCAGTACTTC.

The chain has TRBV10-3 and TRBJ2-7; D may be TRBD1 (5 bases). Germline values: CDR1 ENHRY, CDR2 SYGVKD. The CDR3 is made up of 12 amino acids. V was cut by 4 bases and J by 4 bases, with 8 bases left in between. The CDR3 sequence: CAISGRGYEQYF. The CDR3 DNA sequence: TGTGCCATCAGTGGAAGGGGATACGAGCAGTACTTC.

On this clone: Other DNA variants within this sample encode the same CDR3. The chain carries TRBV5-1 and TRBJ1-2; D possibly corresponds to TRBD1 (5 bases). CDR1 SGHRS and CDR2 YFSETQ come from the germline V gene. CDR3 size: 13 residues. Trimming removed 0 bases at V and 2 bases at J, with 5 bases between. This chain's CDR3 is CASSLGQNYGYTF. The CDR3 DNA sequence: TGCGCCAGCAGCTTGGGACAGAACTATGGCTACACCTTC. Combining the CDR3 with reference TRBV5-1 and TRBJ1-2 gives the whole variable domain KAGVTQTPRYLIKTRGQQVTLSCSPISGHRSVSWYQQTPGQGLQFLFEYFSETQRNKGNFPGRFSGRQFSNSRSEMNVSTLELGDSALYLCASSLGQNYGYTFGSGTRLTVV.

The genes are TRBV3-1 (or the pseudogene TRBV3-2) and TRBJ2-7; D is perhaps TRBD2 (5 bases). The CDR3 length is 14 residues. Germline CDR1 is LGHDT and CDR2 is YNNKEL (reference sequence). V was cut by 4 bases and J by 4 bases, with 14 bases left in between. CDR3 region: CASSLTTIRYEQYF. As DNA, the CDR3 is TGTGCCAGCAGCCTGACTACGATAAGATACGAGCAGTACTTC.

The chain combines TRBV6-6 with TRBJ1-3; D is ambiguous. Trimming cost V 0 bases and J 4 bases, with 10 bases left between them. The CDR3 spans 15 residues. CDR1 is MNHNY and CDR2 is SVGAGI in the germline V gene (reference sequence). CDR3: CASSYSGKTGNTIYF. The CDR3 DNA reads TGTGCCAGCAGTTACTCCGGGAAAACGGGAAACACCATATATTTT.

This clone was observed a single time. V and J are TRBV5-1 and TRBJ2-2; 9 bases align to TRBD1. The V and J ends lost 0 bases and 2 bases, in that order; junction bases with no gene match: 11. The CDR3 covers 19 residues. Germline lookup yields CDR1 SGHRS and CDR2 YFSETQ. The CDR3 nucleotides are TGCGCCAGCAGCTTGGATGGGACAGGGAGGTCTAAAAACACCGGGGAGCTGTTTTTT. It specifies CASSLDGTGRSKNTGELFF.